One TCR beta chain is described in this entry. The antigen this receptor binds is unknown. No base quality values were provided; no much bigger clone lies one nucleotide off. This sample was included in a study of siplizumab effects on memory and regulatory T cells (dated by TCRdb to the late 2010s). General notes on the study: The study looked at the effect of siplizumab, an anti-CD2 antibody, on alloreactive T-cell subsets in allogeneic mixed lymphocyte reactions made from human PBMCs. Here is what the overall study found, with its caveats: Unstimulated naive T cells appeared more diverse than memory T cells, and naive cells seemed to contribute substantially to the alloresponse. Siplizumab significantly lowered the cumulative frequency of alloreactive sequences that could be traced to unstimulated CD4+ memory T cells. A naive or memory phenotype could not be assigned to roughly 80-95% of proliferating CD4+ or CD8+ clones. Among mappable alloreactive CD4+ clones, the Treg-derived fraction averaged 68.8% with siplizumab versus approximately 27% in control reactions. No functional confirmation was obtained for the suppressive function of proliferating Tregs from siplizumab cultures. Because sequences at frequencies below about 10^-5 were poorly captured, only a minor fraction of alloreactive clones could be mapped back to unstimulated subsets.

Libraries were made using the immunoSEQ multiplex PCR assay. About 10^5 TCR templates per sample were assayed by the deep sequencing platform. Genomic DNA extracted from sorted T cells was used for TCRbeta CDR3 sequencing. The paper's processing steps were these. Clonal analysis of TCRbeta CDR3 data was done in the R programming language. Alloreactive CD4+ and CD8+ clones were defined by comparing unstimulated samples with post-reaction CFSE-low samples. Alloreactive CD4+ clones were assigned to regulatory or non-regulatory origin by matching sequences to sorted unstimulated Treg and non-Treg repertoires. The table comes from immuneACCESS by way of TCRdb, which keeps in-frame sequences with V and J called. Part of the clones is missing from these tables; in studies checked, under half for an unresolved V gene and the rest for unknown reasons. Clone size and V and J calls were adopted from that table, with D and trimming inferred from the DNA. This sample has about 100,000 clones in its table, and approximately 94% of those were observed once. Together, the top ten hold 1% to 1.5% of the sample.

Sorted unstimulated T cells and proliferating T cells recovered from mixed lymphocyte reactions underwent TCRbeta CDR3 sequencing. Fresh whole blood from more than 9 HLA-typed healthy donors served as the source for isolating PBMCs. Unstimulated CD4+ non-regulatory T cells were FACS-sorted to map the origin of alloreactive clones. This clonotype originated in a human donor in good health. The specimen sequenced was non-Treg CD4+ T cells sorted from blood. The sample's cell subset or site label is to be understood as: FACS-sorted unstimulated CD4+ non-regulatory T cells.

The CDR3 has the sequence CASSTRGTSGIGTDTQYF. In nucleotide form, the sequence is TGTGCCAGTAGCACCCGAGGGACTAGCGGGATTGGCACAGATACGCAGTATTTT. The chain links TRBV19 with TRBJ2-3; 13 junctional bases match TRBD2. V is pruned by 6 bases and J by 1 base, leaving 10 bases of the junction without a gene match. Including cysteine and phenylalanine, the CDR3 has 18 amino acids. Only CDR3 DNA remains: 54 bases, in frame from the first base. Looking up the germline V gene (reference sequence) yields CDR1 LNHDA and CDR2 SQIVND. Extended through the reference TRBV19 and TRBJ2-3 proteins, this CDR3 yields the full variable domain: DGGITQSPKYLFRKEGQNVTLSCEQNLNHDAMYWYRQDPGQGLRLIYYSQIVNDFQKGDIAEGYSVSREKKESFPLTVTSAQKNPTAFYLCASSTRGTSGIGTDTQYFGPGTRLTVL.